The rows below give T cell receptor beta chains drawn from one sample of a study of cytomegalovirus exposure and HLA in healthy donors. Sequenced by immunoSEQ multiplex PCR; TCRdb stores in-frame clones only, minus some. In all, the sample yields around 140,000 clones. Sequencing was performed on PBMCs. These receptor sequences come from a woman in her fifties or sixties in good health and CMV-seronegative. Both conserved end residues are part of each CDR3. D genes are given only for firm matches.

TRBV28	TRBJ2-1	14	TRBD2	TGTGCCAGCAAGATTGGCGGGGGGGCCTTTGAGCAGTTCTTC	CASKIGGGAFEQFF
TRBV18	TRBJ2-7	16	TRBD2	TGTGCCAGCTCACCAGGTCTAGCGGGGGTTTCCTACGAGCAGTACTTC	CASSPGLAGVSYEQYF
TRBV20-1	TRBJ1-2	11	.	TGCAGTGCTACCCTTAACTATGGCTACACCTTC	CSATLNYGYTF
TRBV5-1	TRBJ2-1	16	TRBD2	TGCGCCAGCAGCCCGGGACTAGCGGGCTCCTACAATGAGCAGTTCTTC	CASSPGLAGSYNEQFF
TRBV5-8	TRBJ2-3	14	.	TGTGCCAGCAGCTTGGGCGTTTACGCAGATACGCAGTATTTT	CASSLGVYADTQYF
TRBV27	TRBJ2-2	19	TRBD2	TGTGCCAGCAGTTCCTCGGTTAGCGGGAGGGATATCAACACCGGGGAGCTGTTTTTT	CASSSSVSGRDINTGELFF
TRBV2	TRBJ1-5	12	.	TGTGCCAGCAGTAGACAGAATCAGCCCCAGCATTTT	CASSRQNQPQHF
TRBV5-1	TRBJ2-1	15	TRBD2	TGCGCCAGCAGCTTTGCTAGCGGAGGGGTCAATGAGCAGTTCTTC	CASSFASGGVNEQFF
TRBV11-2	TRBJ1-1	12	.	TGTGCCAGCAGCACTGCCCGGGCTGAAGCTTTCTTT	CASSTARAEAFF
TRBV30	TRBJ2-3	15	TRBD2	TGTGCCTGGAGTGGTTGGCGGGGGGGAGCAGATACGCAGTATTTT	CAWSGWRGGADTQYF
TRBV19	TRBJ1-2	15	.	TGTGCCAGTAGTATACCCGAGTGGTCTAACTATGGCTACACCTTC	CASSIPEWSNYGYTF
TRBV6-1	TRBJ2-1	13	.	TGTGCCGCCTACCGGCCGGGGGGCCATGAGCAGTTCTTC	CAAYRPGGHEQFF
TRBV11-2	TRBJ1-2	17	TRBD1	TGTGCCAGCAGCTCCATCAGGCGGGACAGGGGGGACTATGGCTACACCTTC	CASSSIRRDRGDYGYTF
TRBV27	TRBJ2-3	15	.	TGTGCCAGCAGTCCCCGACAGGTTAGCACAGATACGCAGTATTTT	CASSPRQVSTDTQYF
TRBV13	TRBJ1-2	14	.	TGTGCCAGCAGCCGAGCTCGGGGGTTCAATGGCTACACCTTC	CASSRARGFNGYTF
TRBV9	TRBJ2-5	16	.	TGTGCCAGCAGCGTAGGCTTGGGGCAGCGGGTGGAGACCCAGTACTTC	CASSVGLGQRVETQYF
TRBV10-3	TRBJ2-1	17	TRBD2	TGTGCCATCAGTGAGTCCGTGACTAGCGGAGAATACAATGAGCAGTTCTTC	CAISESVTSGEYNEQFF
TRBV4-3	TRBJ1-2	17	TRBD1	TGCGCCAGCAGCCAAGATATCTTAACGGGACAGATCTATGGCTACACCTTC	CASSQDILTGQIYGYTF
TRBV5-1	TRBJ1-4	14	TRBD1	TGCGCCAGCAGCCCGGGACAGGATCGTGAAAAACTGTTTTTT	CASSPGQDREKLFF
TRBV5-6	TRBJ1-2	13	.	TGTGCCAGCAGCTCGCCCACAGGGACTGGCTACACCTTC	CASSSPTGTGYTF
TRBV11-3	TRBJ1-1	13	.	TGTGCCAGCAGCTCCACCTCGGGAGGGAGAGCTTTCTTT	CASSSTSGGRAFF
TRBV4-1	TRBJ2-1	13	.	TGCGCCAGCAGCCAAGATGCCGGGACTGGGGAGTTCTTC	CASSQDAGTGEFF
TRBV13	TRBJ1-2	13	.	TGTGCCAGCAGCTCGGTCCCCCTCTATGGCTACACCTTC	CASSSVPLYGYTF
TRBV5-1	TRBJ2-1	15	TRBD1	TGCGCCAGCACCATTAACACCGGGACAGACAATGAGCAGTTCTTC	CASTINTGTDNEQFF
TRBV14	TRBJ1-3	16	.	TGTGCCAGCAGCCAAGTTGTCGTCAGCTCTGGAAACACCATATATTTT	CASSQVVVSSGNTIYF
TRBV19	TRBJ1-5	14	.	TGTGCCAGTAGTCAGGGGCCGGGCCCTCAGCCCCAGCATTTT	CASSQGPGPQPQHF
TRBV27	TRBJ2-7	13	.	TGTGCCAGCAGTTACGGGACACCCTACGAGCAGTACTTC	CASSYGTPYEQYF
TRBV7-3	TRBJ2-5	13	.	TGTGCCAGCAGCTTACGGTTCGGGGAGACCCAGTACTTC	CASSLRFGETQYF
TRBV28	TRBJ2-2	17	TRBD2	TGTGCCAGCAGAAGAACTAGCGGGACCCGAATAGGAGGGGAGCTGTTTTTT	CASRRTSGTRIGGELFF
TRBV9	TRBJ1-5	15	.	TGTGCCAGCAGTGGGGGGTATAAGCAGGGACAGCCCCAGCATTTT	CASSGGYKQGQPQHF
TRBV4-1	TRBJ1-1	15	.	TGCGCCAGCAGCCAAGGACTTGCTTTGAACACTGAAGCTTTCTTT	CASSQGLALNTEAFF
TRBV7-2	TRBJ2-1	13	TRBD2	TGTGCCAGCAGCCCCTGGACTAGCGGGAGAATGATCTTC	CASSPWTSGRMIF
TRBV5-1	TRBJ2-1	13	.	TGCGCCAGCAGCTCACGGGACTACAATGAGCAGTTCTTC	CASSSRDYNEQFF
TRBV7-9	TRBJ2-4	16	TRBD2	TGTGCCAGCAGCCCAAAGACTAGCCCAGGAGGGGACATTCAGTACTTC	CASSPKTSPGGDIQYF
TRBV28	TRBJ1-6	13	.	TGTGCCAGCAGTTTTAGGCCCCCAGGGCCCCTCCACTTT	CASSFRPPGPLHF
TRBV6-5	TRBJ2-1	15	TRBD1	TGTGCCAGCAGCCAGGGACAGGGGGCCCACAATGAGCAGTTCTTC	CASSQGQGAHNEQFF
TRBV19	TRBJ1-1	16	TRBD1	TGTGCCAGTAGTATAGGGAACAGGGGGCGGAACACTGAAGCTTTCTTT	CASSIGNRGRNTEAFF
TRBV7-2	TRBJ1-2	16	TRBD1	TGTGCCAGCAGCTTCCCGATCCCGACAGGGGCAAGGGGCTACACCTTC	CASSFPIPTGARGYTF
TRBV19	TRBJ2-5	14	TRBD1	TGTGCCAGTAGTATTAACAGGGGGCTGGAGACCCAGTACTTC	CASSINRGLETQYF
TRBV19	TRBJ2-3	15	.	TGTGCCAGTAAATCGGACTCCTGGATTGACGATACGCAGTATTTT	CASKSDSWIDDTQYF
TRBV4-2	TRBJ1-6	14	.	TGTGCCAGCAGCCAAGATCGGCAGGGGACCCCCCTCCACTTT	CASSQDRQGTPLHF
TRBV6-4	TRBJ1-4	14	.	TGTGCCAGCAGTCGTGAAGGCTCGGGGGAAAAACTGTTTTTT	CASSREGSGEKLFF
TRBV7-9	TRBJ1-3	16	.	TGTGCCAGCAGGCCTCGGACAGAGAGCTCTGGAAACACCATATATTTT	CASRPRTESSGNTIYF
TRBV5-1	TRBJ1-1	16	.	TGCGCCAGCAGCCCCGGAGCTACAGGAATGAACACTGAAGCTTTCTTT	CASSPGATGMNTEAFF
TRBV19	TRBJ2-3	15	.	TGTGCCAGTAGTATAGCGGGTACGCGGGCAGATACGCAGTATTTT	CASSIAGTRADTQYF
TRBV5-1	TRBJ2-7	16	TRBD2	TGCGCCAGCAGCTTGGGAGCCGGGACTAGCGTGTACGAGCAGTACTTC	CASSLGAGTSVYEQYF
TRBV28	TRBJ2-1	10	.	TGTGCCAGCAGTCGGAATGAGCAGTTCTTC	CASSRNEQFF
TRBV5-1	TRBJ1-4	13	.	TGCGCCAGCAGCTTGCGGGGGTATACAGCCTGGGTTTTT	CASSLRGYTAWVF
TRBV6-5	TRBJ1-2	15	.	TGTGCCAGCAGTTACGGGTGGGGGGATAACTATGGCTACACCTTC	CASSYGWGDNYGYTF
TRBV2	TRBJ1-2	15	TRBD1	TGTGCCAGCACCATTCGAGGGGGACAGGGGGAGGGCTACACCTTC	CASTIRGGQGEGYTF
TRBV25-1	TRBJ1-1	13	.	TGTGCCAGCAGTCAAAGTGGCGGCACTGAAGCTTTCTTT	CASSQSGGTEAFF
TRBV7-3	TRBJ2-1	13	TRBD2	TGTGCCAGTGCGGGAGGACCACACAATGAGCAGTTCTTC	CASAGGPHNEQFF